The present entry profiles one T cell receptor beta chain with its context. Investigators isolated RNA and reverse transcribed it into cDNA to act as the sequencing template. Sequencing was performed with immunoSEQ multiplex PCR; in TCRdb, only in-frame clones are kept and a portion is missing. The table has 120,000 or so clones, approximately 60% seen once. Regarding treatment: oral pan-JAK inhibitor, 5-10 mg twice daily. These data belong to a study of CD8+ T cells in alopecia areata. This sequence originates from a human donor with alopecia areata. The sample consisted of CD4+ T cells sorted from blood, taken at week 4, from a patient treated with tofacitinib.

The CDR3 sequence is CASSSGLGEETQYF. CDR3 nucleotides: TGCGCCAGCAGCTCGGGACTAGGAGAAGAGACCCAGTACTTC. V and J are TRBV5-1 and TRBJ2-5; 8 bases match TRBD2. Germline V gene data show CDR1 as SGHRS and CDR2 as YFSETQ. Trimming removed 3 bases from V and 3 bases from J; junction bases left unmatched: 4. This CDR3 comprises 14 residues.